This entry is about one TCR beta chain. CDR1 and CDR2 from the germline V gene are SNHLY and FYNNEI. The CDR3 loop spans 15 amino acids. V lost 1 base and J 6 bases, leaving 10 bases between the germline ends. TCRdb keeps only in-frame clones here, not all; method: immunoSEQ multiplex PCR. This sample has 150,000 or so clones, with around 75% found just once. This sample is part of a study of blood T cell repertoires in COVID-19. Across the whole study: Nucleic acid was either cDNA or gDNA, and it came from T cells, B-cell-depleted T cells, or PBMCs.

This clonotype was sampled from a woman aged 70 to 79 with COVID-19, enrolled during active disease. Input material: peripheral blood. The chain carries TRBV2 and TRBJ1-6; D might be TRBD1 (6 bases). The CDR3 region has the DNA TGTGCCAGCAGTGAAGTGGGGGGGCGTAATTCACCCCTCCACTTT. Amino acid sequence: CASSEVGGRNSPLHF. Filled out from reference TRBV2 and TRBJ1-6, the complete variable domain reads EPEVTQTPSHQVTQMGQEVILRCVPISNHLYFYWYRQILGQKVEFLVSFYNNEISEKSEIFDDQFSVERPDGSNFTLKIRSTKLEDSAMYFCASSEVGGRNSPLHFGNGTRLTVT.